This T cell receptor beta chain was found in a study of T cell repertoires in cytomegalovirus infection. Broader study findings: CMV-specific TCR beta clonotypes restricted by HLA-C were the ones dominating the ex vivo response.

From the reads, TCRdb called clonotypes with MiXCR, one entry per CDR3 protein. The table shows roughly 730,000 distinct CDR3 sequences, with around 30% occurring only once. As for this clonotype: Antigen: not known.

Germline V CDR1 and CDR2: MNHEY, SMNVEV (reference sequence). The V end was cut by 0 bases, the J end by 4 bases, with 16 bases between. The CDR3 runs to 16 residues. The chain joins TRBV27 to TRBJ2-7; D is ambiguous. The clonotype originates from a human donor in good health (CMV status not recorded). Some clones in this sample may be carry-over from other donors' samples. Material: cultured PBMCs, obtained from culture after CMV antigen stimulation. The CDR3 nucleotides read TGTGCCAGCAGTTTATCTCTCGGGTCCGGAGTATACGAGCAGTACTTC. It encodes CASSLSLGSGVYEQYF.